Presented here are 17 T cell receptor beta chains from one specimen sequenced in a study of T cells in Graves' hyperthyroidism and ophthalmopathy. Amplification yielded TCR beta CDR3 regions, with RNA transcripts as the source. A first-round RT-PCR of the TCR CDR3 used the HTBI primer set. MiXCR was run by TCRdb on the multiplex PCR reads, yielding one entry per CDR3 protein. The repertoire holds 350,000 to 450,000 distinct CDR3 sequences, with about a sixth as singletons. The sample comprised blood. The receptors were sampled from a woman under 40 with Graves' hyperthyroidism that later progressed to Graves' ophthalmopathy.

The sample holds many counts of this clonotype. The chain links TRBV10-3 to TRBJ2-3; 9 nucleotides align to TRBD1. CDR3 size: 15 residues. The V segment lost 5 bases and the J segment 4 bases; nucleotides outside the gene matches: 7. Germline V gene sequence: CDR1 ENHRY, CDR2 SYGVKD. The chain's CDR3 is CAISRGQGISDTQYF. The CDR3 nucleotides are TGTGCCATCAGTAGGGGACAGGGAATCTCAGATACGCAGTATTTT.

This clonotype has a count of ten or more. The chain links TRBV2 to TRBJ2-3; TRBD1 matches 8 bases. The CDR3 runs 16 residues. The germline gives CDR1 SNHLY, CDR2 FYNNEI. The ends lost 5 bases at V and 1 base at J; junction bases unmatched: 8. CDR3 sequence: CASSILRGPGTDTQYF. The CDR3 bases are TGTGCCAGCAGTATCCTCAGGGGGCCGGGCACAGATACGCAGTATTTT. The variable domain in full, with the rest retrieved from reference TRBV2 and TRBJ2-3, is EPEVTQTPSHQVTQMGQEVILRCVPISNHLYFYWYRQILGQKVEFLVSFYNNEISEKSEIFDDQFSVERPDGSNFTLKIRSTKLEDSAMYFCASSILRGPGTDTQYFGPGTRLTVL.

The chain links TRBV27 to TRBJ2-1; 14 nucleotides agree with TRBD2. Unmatched junction bases numbered 4, after V lost 6 bases and J lost 0 bases. The CDR3 is 17 amino acids. From germline, CDR1 is MNHEY and CDR2 SMNVEV (reference sequence). The CDR3 loop is CASRKTSGRGSYNEQFF. CDR3 nucleotide sequence: TGTGCCAGCAGGAAGACTAGCGGGAGGGGCTCCTACAATGAGCAGTTCTTC.

This clonotype was found once. J is TRBJ2-1 and V is TRBV19, with TRBD1 matching over 9 bases. The CDR3 has 16 amino acids. CDR1 is LNHDA, CDR2 SQIVND, per germline (reference sequence). With 6 bases clipped from V and 1 base from J, the junction kept 7 bases outside the gene matches. The CDR3 sequence: CASSLRTGVSYNEQFF. The CDR3, as DNA: TGTGCCAGTAGCCTGAGGACAGGGGTTTCCTACAATGAGCAGTTCTTC.

There are many counts of this clonotype. The genes are TRBV5-5 and TRBJ2-3; perhaps TRBD1 as D (5 bases). This CDR3 is 14 amino acids long. In germline, CDR1 is SGHKS, CDR2 YYEKEE (reference sequence). The V end was cut by 3 bases, the J end by 7 bases, with 15 bases between. This CDR3 is CASSSELGLYTQYF. In nucleotides, the CDR3 is TGTGCCAGCAGCTCTGAATTGGGGCTTTATACGCAGTATTTT. The entire variable domain, with the rest obtained from reference TRBV5-5 and TRBJ2-3, is as follows: DAGVTQSPTHLIKTRGQQVTLRCSPISGHKSVSWYQQVLGQGPQFIFQYYEKEERGRGNFPDRFSARQFPNYSSELNVNALLLGDSALYLCASSSELGLYTQYFGPGTRLTVL.

This clonotype was detected many times. The genes are TRBV11-3 and TRBJ1-3; TRBD1 matches at 10 bases. Germline CDR1 reads SGHNT; CDR2 reads YENEEA. V gave up 5 bases and J gave up 0 bases; unmatched junction bases: 13. There are 19 residues in the CDR3. In DNA, the CDR3 is TGTGCCAGCAGCATAAGACAGGGGGCCTTTTTTACCTCTGGAAACACCATATATTTT. It translates to CASSIRQGAFFTSGNTIYF.

The chain couples TRBV2 to TRBJ2-7, with D possibly called TRBD1 or TRBD2 (5 bases each). The ends were cut back, 8 bases at V and 7 bases at J, with 15 bases in the middle. The CDR3 loop spans 12 amino acids. The germline V gene encodes CDR1 SNHLY and CDR2 FYNNEI. CDR3 nucleotides: TGTGCCAGCGGGGGACCCCGGTGGGAGCAGTACTTC. This codes for CASGGPRWEQYF.

This clonotype was observed many times. The chain couples TRBV12-3 or TRBV12-4 to TRBJ2-1; 8 bases match TRBD2. The CDR3 length is 15 residues. The trim removed 2 bases at V and 7 bases at J, leaving 7 bases unmatched. This CDR3 is CASSLMGGTRNEQFF. CDR3 nucleotides: TGTGCCAGCAGTTTAATGGGAGGGACTAGGAATGAGCAGTTCTTC.

Regarding this clonotype: The germline gene is not matched at one end of the junction; a read error may be the cause. The CDR3 sequence is CASSYNSNTEAFF. The CDR3, as DNA: TGTGCCAGCAGTTATAACAGTAACACTGAAGCTTTCTTT. The chain combines TRBV10-3 with TRBJ1-1, with D unresolved. CDR3 length: 13 amino acids. Germline-derived CDR1 and CDR2 are ENHRY and SYGVKD.

V usage is TRBV6-1 and J usage is TRBJ2-7; TRBD2 agrees at 11 bases. The CDR3 is 14 residues long. The junction had 8 bases not matched to a gene; V was cut back by 6 bases and J by 7 bases. Germline CDR1 MNHNS, CDR2 SASEGT. The CDR3 sequence: CASRLTSGRSEQYF. The CDR3 DNA sequence: TGTGCCAGCAGGCTAACTAGCGGGAGATCGGAGCAGTACTTC.

The chain couples TRBV20-1 to TRBJ1-1; TRBD1 matches 7 bases. Germline CDR1 reads DFQATT; CDR2 reads SNEGSKA (reference sequence). The junction had 11 bases not matched to a gene; V was cut back by 3 bases and J by 7 bases. The CDR3 spans 14 residues. The CDR3 sequence: CSASQEGTGVEAFF. The CDR3 DNA is TGCAGTGCTAGTCAGGAGGGAACAGGGGTTGAAGCTTTCTTT.

This clonotype was detected only once. A read error is possible here, since a much larger clone lies one base away. The genes are TRBV15 and TRBJ1-1; 7 bases fit TRBD1. The CDR3 is made up of 12 amino acids. The germline V gene encodes CDR1 LNHNV and CDR2 YYDKDF (reference sequence). V was clipped by 6 bases and J by 5 bases; unmatched bases: 3. This chain's CDR3 is CATRAGGTEAFF. CDR3 nucleotide sequence: TGTGCCACCAGAGCAGGGGGAACTGAAGCTTTCTTT.

The chain joins TRBV7-8 to TRBJ2-3; 9 bases fit TRBD2. This CDR3 is 15 amino acids long. In germline, CDR1 is SGHVS, CDR2 FQNEAQ. V lost 5 bases and J lost 2; bases outside the gene matches: 5. CDR3: CASSPTSGFTDTQYF. The CDR3 DNA follows: TGTGCCAGCAGCCCGACTAGCGGATTCACAGATACGCAGTATTTT.

This clonotype turned up a few times. The chain links TRBV3-1 to TRBJ1-5, with D perhaps TRBD1 (5 bases). Per germline, CDR1 LGHDT and CDR2 YNNKEL (reference sequence). Trimming stripped 1 base from V and 5 bases from J, with 15 bases between. This CDR3 comprises 16 residues. CDR3 residues: CASSQGGGGGHQPQHF. In DNA form, the CDR3 reads TGTGCCAGCAGCCAAGGCGGGGGGGGAGGGCATCAGCCCCAGCATTTT.

The gene calls are TRBV28 and TRBJ2-3; 8 bases are a match to TRBD2. The trim removed 3 bases at V and 2 bases at J, leaving 4 bases unmatched. The CDR3 covers 15 residues. Germline CDR1 MDHEN, CDR2 SYDVKM. The CDR3 nucleotides are TGTGCCAGCAGTTTTACTAGCGGTTACACAGATACGCAGTATTTT. Translating gives CASSFTSGYTDTQYF.

The chain uses TRBV11-2 and TRBJ1-3; D is ambiguous. Germline V CDR1 and CDR2: SGHAT, FQNNGV. V shed 6 bases and J shed 3 bases, with 18 bases lying between them. The CDR3 contains 16 residues. The DNA for the CDR3 is TGTGCCAGCAGGATATCGAGGAGGGAGAGTGGAAACACCATATATTTT. Translating gives CASRISRRESGNTIYF. Looking up the rest from reference TRBV11-2 and TRBJ1-3 gives the full variable domain: EAGVAQSPRYKIIEKRQSVAFWCNPISGHATLYWYQQILGQGPKLLIQFQNNGVVDDSQLPKDRFSAERLKGVDSTLKIQPAKLEDSAVYLCASRISRRESGNTIYFGEGSWLTVV.

There are many counts of this clonotype. The CDR3 is CASSQVPYETQYF. For the CDR3, the DNA is TGTGCCAGCAGCCAAGTCCCGTACGAGACCCAGTACTTC. This chain joins TRBV3-1 and TRBJ2-5; D not resolved. This CDR3 has 13 amino acids. Germline V CDR1 and CDR2: LGHDT, YNNKEL (reference sequence). Deletions cut 1 base from V and 5 bases from J, with 8 bases between.